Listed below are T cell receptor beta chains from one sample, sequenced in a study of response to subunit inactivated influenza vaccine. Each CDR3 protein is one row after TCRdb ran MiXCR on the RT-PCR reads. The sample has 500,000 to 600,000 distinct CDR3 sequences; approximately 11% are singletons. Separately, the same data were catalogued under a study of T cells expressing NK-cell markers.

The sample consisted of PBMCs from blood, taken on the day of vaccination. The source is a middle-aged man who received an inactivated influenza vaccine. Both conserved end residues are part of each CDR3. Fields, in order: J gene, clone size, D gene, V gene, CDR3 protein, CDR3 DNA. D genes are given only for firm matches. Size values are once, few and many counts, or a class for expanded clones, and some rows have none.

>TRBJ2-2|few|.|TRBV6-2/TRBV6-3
CASFTGNTGELFF
TGTGCCAGTTTTACTGGGAACACCGGGGAGCTGTTTTTT
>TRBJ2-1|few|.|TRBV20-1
CSARTFPPSYNEQFF
TGCAGTGCGCGAACGTTTCCCCCCTCCTACAATGAGCAGTTCTTC
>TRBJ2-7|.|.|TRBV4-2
CASSQDEGSGAYEQYF
TGTGCCAGCAGCCAAGATGAGGGTAGCGGTGCCTACGAGCAGTACTTC
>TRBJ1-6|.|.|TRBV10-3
CAITGSVGSPLHF
TGTGCCATTACAGGGTCGGTAGGGTCACCCCTCCACTTT
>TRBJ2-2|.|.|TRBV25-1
CASSQQANTGELFF
TGTGCCAGCAGTCAACAGGCGAACACCGGGGAGCTGTTTTTT
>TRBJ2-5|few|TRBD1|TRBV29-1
CSVVPDRGETQYF
TGCAGCGTTGTGCCCGACAGGGGTGAGACCCAGTACTTC
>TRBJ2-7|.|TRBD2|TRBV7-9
CASSKGTSGSSYEQYF
TGTGCCAGCAGTAAGGGGACTAGCGGGAGCTCCTACGAGCAGTACTTC
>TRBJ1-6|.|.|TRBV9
CASSGGSGVDNSPLHF
TGTGCCAGCAGCGGGGGATCAGGAGTTGATAATTCACCCCTCCACTTT
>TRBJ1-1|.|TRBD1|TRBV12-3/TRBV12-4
CASSSTGQGATEAFF
TGTGCCAGCAGTTCCACGGGACAGGGGGCAACTGAAGCTTTCTTT
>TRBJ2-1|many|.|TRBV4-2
CASSQGRPGISYNEQFF
TGTGCCAGCAGCCAAGGTCGTCCAGGGATATCCTACAATGAGCAGTTCTTC
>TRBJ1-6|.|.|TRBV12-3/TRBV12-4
CASSSWGSPLHF
TGTGCCAGCAGTTCGTGGGGGTCACCCCTCCACTTT